Sequencing of this T cell receptor (beta chain) was carried out in a study of metastatic and nonmetastatic thyroid tumors (dated by TCRdb to about 2020). For the study in its entirety: Repertoires were compared across peripheral blood and tumor or nodule tissue samples from malignant and benign thyroid patients. The investigation overall reported the following: In both blood and tumor samples, TCR beta diversity was reported to be significantly higher in malignant tumors than in benign nodules.

This clone was seen more than once but under ten times. Its recognized antigen is unknown. No per-base quality is available; no much larger clone lies one base away. No patient had received any treatment before thyroid surgery. The study retrospectively analysed patient clinical samples collected from the early 2010s to the late 2010s using T-cell receptor beta sequencing. The library came from PCR. The sequencer listed for this sample is Illumina HiSeq 4000. High-throughput sequencing was used to profile the TCR beta-chain CDR3 region of each patient. The paper's processing steps were these. A classifier to discriminate distant-metastatic papillary thyroid cancer patients was built from CDR3 differences across clinicopathological groups. The Shannon index was used to measure repertoire diversity, and the Morisita-Horn index was used to measure how similar tumor and blood repertoires were. The raw public reads went through TCRdb reprocessing: fastp at Q25, MiXCR clone calling, in-frame beta chains kept. These V and J calls derive from TCRdb rather than the authors' analysis. The sample yields about 16,000 clones; about 22% were counted once. The ten largest make up around a fifth of the sample.

The CDR1 and CDR2 encoded by the germline V gene (reference sequence) are MNHEY and SMNVEV. The CDR3 goes from the cysteine to the phenylalanine over 14 residues. The only DNA kept is the CDR3, 42 bases in frame from the first base. Trimming at the junction amounts to 7 bases on V and 3 bases on J, and the germline ends lie 15 bases apart. The chain is assembled from TRBV27 and TRBJ1-1, with a weak D call of TRBD1 (5 bases match). Source material: adjacent normal tissue. This TCR was recovered from a female donor with papillary thyroid cancer or a benign thyroid nodule (not recorded which). Some clones in this sample may be carry-over from other donors' samples. The CDR3 protein: CASKSPGRDTEAFF. The base sequence is TGTGCCAGCAAATCACCAGGGAGGGACACTGAAGCTTTCTTT.